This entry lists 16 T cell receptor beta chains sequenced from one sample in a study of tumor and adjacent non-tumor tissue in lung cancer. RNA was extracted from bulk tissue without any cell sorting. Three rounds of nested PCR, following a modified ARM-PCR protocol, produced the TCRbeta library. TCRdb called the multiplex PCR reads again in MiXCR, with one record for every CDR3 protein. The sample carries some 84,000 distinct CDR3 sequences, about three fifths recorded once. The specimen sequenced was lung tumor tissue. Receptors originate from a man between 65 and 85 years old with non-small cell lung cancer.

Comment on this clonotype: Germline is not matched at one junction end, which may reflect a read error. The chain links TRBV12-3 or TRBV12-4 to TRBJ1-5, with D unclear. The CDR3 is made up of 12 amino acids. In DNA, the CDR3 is TGTGTCAGCACTTCCGACACCAAGCCCCAGCATTTT. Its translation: CVSTSDTKPQHF.

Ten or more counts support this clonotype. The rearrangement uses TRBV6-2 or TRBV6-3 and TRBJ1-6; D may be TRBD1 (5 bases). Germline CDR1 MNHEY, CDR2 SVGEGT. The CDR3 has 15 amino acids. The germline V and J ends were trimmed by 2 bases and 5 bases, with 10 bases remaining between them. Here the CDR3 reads CASSYRQRNNSPLHF. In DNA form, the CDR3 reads TGTGCCAGCAGTTACCGACAGAGGAATAATTCACCCCTCCACTTT.

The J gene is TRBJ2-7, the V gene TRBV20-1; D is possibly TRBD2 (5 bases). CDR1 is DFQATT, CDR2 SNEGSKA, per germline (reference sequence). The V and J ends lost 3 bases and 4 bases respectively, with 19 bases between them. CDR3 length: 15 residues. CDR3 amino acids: CSASLPGIGLYEQYF. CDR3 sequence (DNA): TGCAGTGCTAGTTTACCCGGGATAGGGTTATACGAGCAGTACTTC.

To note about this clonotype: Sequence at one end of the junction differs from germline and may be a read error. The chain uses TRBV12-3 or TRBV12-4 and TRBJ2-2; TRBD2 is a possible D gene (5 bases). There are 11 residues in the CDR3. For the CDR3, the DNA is TGTGTCAGTAAGGGAGCCGGGGAGCTGTTTTTC. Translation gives CVSKGAGELFF.

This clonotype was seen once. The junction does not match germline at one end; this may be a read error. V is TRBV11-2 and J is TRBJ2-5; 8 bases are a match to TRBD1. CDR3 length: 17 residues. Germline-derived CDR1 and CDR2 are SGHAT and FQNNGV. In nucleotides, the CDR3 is TGTGGCAGCAACTCGCGCGGACAGGGAAGGCGACAAGAGACCCAGTACTTC. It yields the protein CGSNSRGQGRRQETQYF.

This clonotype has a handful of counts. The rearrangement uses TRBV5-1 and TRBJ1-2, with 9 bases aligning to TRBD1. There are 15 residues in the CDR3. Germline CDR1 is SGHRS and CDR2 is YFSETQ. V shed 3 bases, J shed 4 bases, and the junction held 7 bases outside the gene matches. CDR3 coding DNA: TGCGCCAGCAGCTCCGGACAGGGGCATATCTATGGCTACACCTTC. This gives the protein CASSSGQGHIYGYTF.

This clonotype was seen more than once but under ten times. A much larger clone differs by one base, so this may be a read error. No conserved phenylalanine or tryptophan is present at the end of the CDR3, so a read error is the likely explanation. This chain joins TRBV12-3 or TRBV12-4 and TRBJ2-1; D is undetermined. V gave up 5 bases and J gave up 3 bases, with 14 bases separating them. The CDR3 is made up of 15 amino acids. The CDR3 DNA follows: TGTGCCAGCAGTCCCTCATCAAGCTTCTACAATGAGCAGTTCCTC. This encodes CASSPSSSFYNEQFL.

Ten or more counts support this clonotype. The CDR3 DNA is TGTGCCAGCAGCCCCCGACTAGCAGTAACCGCCGATGAGCAGTTCTTC. It yields the protein CASSPRLAVTADEQFF. The V gene is TRBV7-9, the J gene TRBJ2-1; TRBD2 matches 7 bases. Germline values: CDR1 SEHNR, CDR2 FQNEAQ (reference sequence). CDR3 length: 16 amino acids. V shed 5 bases and J 8 bases; nucleotides not matched to a gene: 15.

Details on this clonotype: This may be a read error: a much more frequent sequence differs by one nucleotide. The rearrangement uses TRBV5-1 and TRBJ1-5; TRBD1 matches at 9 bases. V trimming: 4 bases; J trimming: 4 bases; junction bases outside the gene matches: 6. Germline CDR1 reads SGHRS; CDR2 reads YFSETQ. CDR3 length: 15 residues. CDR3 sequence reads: CASSITGGHNQPQHF. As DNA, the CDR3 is TGCGCCAGCAGCATAACAGGGGGCCATAATCAGCCCCAGCATTTT. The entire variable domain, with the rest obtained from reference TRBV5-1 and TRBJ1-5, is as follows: KAGVTQTPRYLIKTRGQQVTLSCSPISGHRSVSWYQQTPGQGLQFLFEYFSETQRNKGNFPGRFSGRQFSNSRSEMNVSTLELGDSALYLCASSITGGHNQPQHFGDGTRLSIL.

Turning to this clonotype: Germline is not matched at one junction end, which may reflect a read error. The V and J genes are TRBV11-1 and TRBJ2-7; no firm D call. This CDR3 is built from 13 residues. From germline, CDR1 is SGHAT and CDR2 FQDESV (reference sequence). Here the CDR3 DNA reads TGTGCCGGCAGCTACTCCAAAGTGGGGTTTTCGTATTTC. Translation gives CAGSYSKVGFSYF.

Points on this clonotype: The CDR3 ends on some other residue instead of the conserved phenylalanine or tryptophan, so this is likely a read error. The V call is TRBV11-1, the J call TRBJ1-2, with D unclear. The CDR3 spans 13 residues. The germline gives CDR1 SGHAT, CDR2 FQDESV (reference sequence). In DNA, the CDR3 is TGTGCCAGCAGCTGGGAGGGAGGAAATGGGTACACCCTC. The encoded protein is CASSWEGGNGYTL.

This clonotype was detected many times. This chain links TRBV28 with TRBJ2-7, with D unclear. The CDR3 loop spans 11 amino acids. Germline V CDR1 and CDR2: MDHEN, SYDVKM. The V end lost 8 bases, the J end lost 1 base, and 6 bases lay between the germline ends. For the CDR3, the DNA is TGTGCCAGCTCAAAGTCCTACGAGCAGTACTTC. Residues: CASSKSYEQYF.

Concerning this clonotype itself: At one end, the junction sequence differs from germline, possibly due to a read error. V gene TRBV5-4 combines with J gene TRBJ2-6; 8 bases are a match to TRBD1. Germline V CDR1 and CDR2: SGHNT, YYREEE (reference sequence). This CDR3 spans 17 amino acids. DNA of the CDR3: TGTGCCAGCACCTTGGGGCAGGGGGCAAGAGGGGCCAACGTCCTGACTTTC. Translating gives CASTLGQGARGANVLTF.

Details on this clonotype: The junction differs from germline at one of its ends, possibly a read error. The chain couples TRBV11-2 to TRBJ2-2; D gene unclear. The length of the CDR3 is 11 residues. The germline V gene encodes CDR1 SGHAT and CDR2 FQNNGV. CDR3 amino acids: CVSSMTVELFF. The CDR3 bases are TGTGTCAGCAGCATGACCGTGGAGCTGTTTTTT.

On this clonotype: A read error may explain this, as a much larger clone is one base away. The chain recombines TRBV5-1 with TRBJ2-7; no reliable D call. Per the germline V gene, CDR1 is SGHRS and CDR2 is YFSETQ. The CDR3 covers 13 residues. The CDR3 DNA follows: TGCACCAGCAGCTTGTACTCGCACTACGAGCAGTACTTC. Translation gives CTSSLYSHYEQYF.

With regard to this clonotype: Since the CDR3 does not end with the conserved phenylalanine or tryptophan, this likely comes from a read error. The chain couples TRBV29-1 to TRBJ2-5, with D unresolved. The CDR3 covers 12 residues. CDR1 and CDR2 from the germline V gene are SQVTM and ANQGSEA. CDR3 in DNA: TGCAGTGTTGTTCTGACTCCGGAGACCCAGTACTCC. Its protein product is CSVVLTPETQYS.